The 9 T cell receptor beta chains below come from one sample, sequenced in a study of control samples from healthy donors and cancer patients. TCRdb keeps only in-frame clones here, not all; method: immunoSEQ multiplex PCR. This table has 50,000 or so clones, around 90% appearing once. Sequencing input: blood. These receptors came from a man in his fifties or sixties in good health.

J is TRBJ2-7 and V is TRBV18, with D perhaps TRBD2 (6 bases). Trimming pared 1 base from V and 0 bases from J, leaving 16 bases between. CDR3 length equals 17 residues. Looked up from germline, CDR1 is KGHSH and CDR2 is LQKENI. This CDR3 reads CASSPQTSGSVSYEQYF. CDR3 bases: TGTGCCAGCTCACCACAAACCAGCGGGTCCGTCTCCTACGAGCAGTACTTC. Combining the CDR3 with reference TRBV18 and TRBJ2-7 gives the whole variable domain NAGVMQNPRHLVRRRGQEARLRCSPMKGHSHVYWYRQLPEEGLKFMVYLQKENIIDESGMPKERFSAEFPKEGPSILRIQQVVRGDSAAYFCASSPQTSGSVSYEQYFGPGTRLTVT.

The chain's CDR3 is CASRPEDRGYGYTF. The DNA of the CDR3 is TGTGCCAGTAGGCCGGAGGACAGGGGATATGGCTACACCTTC. The genes are TRBV19 and TRBJ1-2; TRBD1 aligns across 9 bases. V lost 6 bases and J lost 5; bases outside the gene matches: 7. Germline assignment: CDR1 LNHDA and CDR2 SQIVND (reference sequence). The CDR3 is made up of 14 amino acids.

The chain links TRBV27 to TRBJ1-1; tentative D call: TRBD1 (5 bases). Trimming removed 2 bases at V and 1 base at J, with 8 bases between. CDR1 and CDR2 (germline): MNHEY, SMNVEV (reference sequence). The CDR3 totals 14 residues. The CDR3 protein is CASSLEGTNTEAFF. In nucleotides, the CDR3 is TGTGCCAGCAGTTTAGAGGGGACGAACACTGAAGCTTTCTTT.

The J gene is TRBJ2-1, the V gene TRBV12-5; possible D gene TRBD2, 5 bases. CDR1 and CDR2 (germline): LGHNT, FRNRAP. Deletions cut 7 bases from V and 6 bases from J, with 19 bases between. CDR3 length: 15 residues. CDR3 protein: CASAQRGSLGNEQFF. The CDR3 DNA reads TGTGCTAGTGCCCAACGTGGGAGTTTGGGCAATGAGCAGTTCTTC.

The chain employs TRBV2 and TRBJ1-6, with 9 bases that match TRBD1. V lost 8 bases, J lost 9 bases, and 5 bases stayed unmatched. CDR1 and CDR2 (germline): SNHLY, FYNNEI. The CDR3 spans 13 residues. CDR3 coding DNA: TGTGCCAGCCAGGACAGGGGCGGTTCACCCCTCCACTTT. Translating gives CASQDRGGSPLHF. Using reference TRBV2 and TRBJ1-6 for the parts outside the CDR3, the full variable domain is EPEVTQTPSHQVTQMGQEVILRCVPISNHLYFYWYRQILGQKVEFLVSFYNNEISEKSEIFDDQFSVERPDGSNFTLKIRSTKLEDSAMYFCASQDRGGSPLHFGNGTRLTVT.

The chain uses TRBV9 and TRBJ2-7; possibly TRBD2 for D (5 bases). The germline gives CDR1 SGDLS, CDR2 YYNGEE. Trimming pared 3 bases from V and 10 bases from J, leaving 20 bases between. The CDR3 is 14 residues long. The CDR3 here is CASSASLGSEGQYF. DNA for the CDR3: TGTGCCAGCAGCGCATCCCTGGGGAGCGAAGGCCAGTACTTC.

V and J are TRBV5-5 and TRBJ1-6; D remains unclear. The germline V gene has CDR1 SGHKS and CDR2 YYEKEE (reference sequence). Deletions cut 1 base from V and 6 bases from J, with 11 bases between. The CDR3 is made up of 15 amino acids. The CDR3 region has the DNA TGTGCCAGCAGCTTGCTTCAACAGCCTAATTCACCCCTCCACTTT. Amino acids: CASSLLQQPNSPLHF. The complete variable domain, with remaining parts taken from reference TRBV5-5 and TRBJ1-6, reads DAGVTQSPTHLIKTRGQQVTLRCSPISGHKSVSWYQQVLGQGPQFIFQYYEKEERGRGNFPDRFSARQFPNYSSELNVNALLLGDSALYLCASSLLQQPNSPLHFGNGTRLTVT.

The chain recombines TRBV14 with TRBJ2-7; D possibly uses TRBD1 or TRBD2 (5 bases each). The V gene's germline CDR1 is SGHDN and CDR2 FVKESK. Trimming removed 4 bases at V and 3 bases at J, with 16 bases between. The CDR3 totals 15 residues. The CDR3 protein is CASSLLGTQHYEQYF. The CDR3 nucleotides are TGTGCCAGCAGCCTCCTCGGGACCCAACACTACGAGCAGTACTTC.

V and J are TRBV30 and TRBJ2-5; 10 bases are a match to TRBD1. V lost 4 bases to trimming and J lost 6 bases; unmatched junction nucleotides: 8. The CDR3 is 14 residues long. From germline, CDR1 is GTSNPN and CDR2 SVGIG (reference sequence). CDR3 nucleotides: TGTGCCTGGACCCAGACAGGGGGCGCGAAGACCCAGTACTTC. This encodes CAWTQTGGAKTQYF.